These T cell receptor beta chains were read from a single sample in a study of breast tumors, draining lymph nodes, adjacent tissues. TCRdb fed the multiplex PCR reads into MiXCR, producing one record per CDR3 protein. The sample records some 250,000 distinct CDR3 sequences, around 34% being singletons. Sequenced material: axillary lymph node tissue. The receptors come from a female donor with breast cancer. Some clones in this sample may be carry-over from other donors' samples. Both conserved end residues are part of each CDR3. Each record gives: J gene, V gene, clone size, D gene, CDR3 protein, CDR3 DNA. D genes are given only for firm matches. Clone size is not always given. Where it is, it says once, few, many or a class for expanded clones.

TRBJ2-3	TRBV7-9	many	TRBD2	CASSFVLAGTRADTQYF	TGTGCCAGCAGCTTTGTTCTAGCGGGGACTCGGGCAGATACGCAGTATTTT
TRBJ2-7	TRBV6-1	many	TRBD1	CASSKTGGSSYEQYF	TGTGCCAGCAGTAAAACAGGGGGTAGCTCCTACGAGCAGTACTTC
TRBJ1-3	TRBV25-1	-	-	CAADGGIAGNTIYF	TGTGCGGCCGACGGCGGGATTGCTGGAAACACCATATATTTT
TRBJ2-2	TRBV10-3	-	-	CAISASRSANTGELFF	TGTGCCATCAGTGCTAGTAGGTCAGCGAACACCGGGGAGCTGTTTTTT
TRBJ1-2	TRBV2	once	TRBD1	CASSEGGTGNYGYTF	TGTGCCAGCAGTGAAGGAGGGACAGGGAACTATGGCTACACCTTC
TRBJ2-3	TRBV20-1	many	TRBD2	CSARGILAGVGDTQYF	TGCAGTGCTAGGGGGATTCTAGCGGGAGTAGGAGATACGCAGTATTTT
TRBJ2-5	TRBV20-1	many	-	CSASRGGPQETQYF	TGCAGTGCTAGTCGCGGGGGCCCCCAAGAGACCCAGTACTTC
TRBJ1-2	TRBV7-9	many	-	CASSLAGHRIHGYTF	TGTGCCAGCAGCTTAGCGGGGCATAGAATCCATGGCTACACCTTC
TRBJ2-1	TRBV2	many	-	CASSTTSPEGPFF	TGTGCCAGCAGTACTACTAGCCCCGAGGGTCCGTTCTTC
TRBJ2-6	TRBV2	-	-	CASSSANVLTF	TGTGCCAGCAGTTCAGCCAACGTCCTGACTTTC
TRBJ1-5	TRBV5-5	many	-	CASSLAWSRGQPQHF	TGTGCCAGCAGCTTGGCCTGGTCGAGGGGTCAGCCCCAGCATTTT
TRBJ2-6	TRBV29-1	many	TRBD2	CSALGRAGGPGANVLTF	TGCAGCGCTTTAGGAAGGGCGGGGGGGCCTGGGGCCAACGTCCTGACTTTC
TRBJ1-6	TRBV29-1	-	-	CSARTSLRAPLHF	TGCAGCGCAAGGACATCCCTTAGGGCACCCCTCCACTTT
TRBJ2-7	TRBV19	many	TRBD2	CASSILAGVSYEQYF	TGTGCCAGTAGTATACTAGCGGGAGTCTCCTACGAGCAGTACTTC
TRBJ2-5	TRBV4-1	many	-	CASSPDPGVLETQYF	TGCGCCAGCAGCCCGGACCCAGGGGTTTTAGAGACCCAGTACTTC
TRBJ1-6	TRBV19	many	-	CASESPTGTLHF	TGTGCCAGCGAAAGCCCCACAGGGACCCTCCACTTT
TRBJ2-2	TRBV7-3	many	-	CASRATNTGELFF	TGTGCCAGCAGAGCAACGAACACCGGGGAGCTGTTTTTT
TRBJ1-3	TRBV7-2	-	-	CASSPRGIGDYGYTIYF	TGTGCCAGCAGCCCCCGGGGGATCGGAGACTATGGCTACACCATATATTTT
TRBJ1-4	TRBV12-3/TRBV12-4	-	-	CASSWTSGKLFF	TGTGCCAGCAGTTGGACTAGCGGGAAACTGTTTTTT
TRBJ2-3	TRBV7-3	many	-	CASSLLGGITDTQYF	TGTGCCAGCAGCTTATTGGGCGGGATCACAGATACGCAGTATTTT